Described below is a single T cell receptor beta chain sequence and its context. Antigen: not known. The CDR3 covers 13 residues. Trimming removed 6 bases at V and 5 bases at J, with 14 bases between. The germline CDR1 and CDR2 sequences are SGHRS and YFSETQ. Both iRepertoire HTBI primers and Arm-PCR of CDR3 regions were used to build the TCR beta libraries. TCRdb re-called the multiplex PCR reads with MiXCR, one entry per CDR3 protein. Here the sample spans 400,000 to 500,000 distinct CDR3 sequences, roughly 21% being singletons. Time point here: persistent/refractory GD, antithyroid drugs over 5 years with positive TRAb. There was RNA extracted from PBMCs, and the TCR library was made from it. These data come from a study of regulatory T cells in long-lasting Graves disease. Findings and caveats of the study: Persistent patients had a count of shared public clonotypes (approximately 2,700) that exceeded that of new patients (about 970). Not thyroid tissue but only peripheral blood was studied.

The sequence was obtained from a female donor with Graves disease. The input for sequencing was peripheral blood mononuclear cells (PBMCs), taken when the disease was refractory, from a patient treated with antithyroid drugs. The V gene is TRBV5-1, the J gene TRBJ2-5; TRBD2 is a possible D gene (5 bases). The CDR3 region is CASTEDLAETQYF. CDR3 nucleotide sequence: TGCGCCAGCACGGAGGACTTGGCGGAGACCCAGTACTTC.